What follows are 2 T cell receptor beta chains derived from one specimen sequenced in a study of long-term antiretroviral therapy in people with HIV. At the survey level, the v3.0 immunoSEQ assay was run. The data were produced by immunoSEQ multiplex PCR, yet TCRdb's version contains in-frame clones alone and is incomplete. The sample includes about 48,000 clones, around 84% seen only once; the top ten take 2.5% to 3.5%. The sequences come from unsorted PBMCs, collected 0.8 years after starting antiretroviral therapy. The receptors come from a young woman with HIV.

The chain recombines TRBV13 with TRBJ2-7; the match to TRBD1 covers 7 bases. The V segment lost 3 bases and the J segment 2 bases; nucleotides outside the gene matches: 10. The CDR3 extends over 16 amino acids. The germline V gene encodes CDR1 PRHDT and CDR2 FYEKMQ (reference sequence). The CDR3 loop is CASSFRVSQGAYEQYF. The DNA of the CDR3 is TGTGCCAGCAGCTTTCGGGTGAGCCAGGGGGCCTACGAGCAGTACTTC.

The gene calls are TRBV7-8 and TRBJ2-1; D unclear. This CDR3 comprises 16 residues. The germline CDR1 and CDR2 sequences are SGHVS and FQNEAQ. V was clipped by 5 bases and J by 6 bases, with 20 bases between them. The CDR3 sequence is CASSPRRVDPFNEQFF. In DNA form, the CDR3 reads TGTGCCAGCAGCCCCCGGAGAGTGGACCCATTCAATGAGCAGTTCTTC.